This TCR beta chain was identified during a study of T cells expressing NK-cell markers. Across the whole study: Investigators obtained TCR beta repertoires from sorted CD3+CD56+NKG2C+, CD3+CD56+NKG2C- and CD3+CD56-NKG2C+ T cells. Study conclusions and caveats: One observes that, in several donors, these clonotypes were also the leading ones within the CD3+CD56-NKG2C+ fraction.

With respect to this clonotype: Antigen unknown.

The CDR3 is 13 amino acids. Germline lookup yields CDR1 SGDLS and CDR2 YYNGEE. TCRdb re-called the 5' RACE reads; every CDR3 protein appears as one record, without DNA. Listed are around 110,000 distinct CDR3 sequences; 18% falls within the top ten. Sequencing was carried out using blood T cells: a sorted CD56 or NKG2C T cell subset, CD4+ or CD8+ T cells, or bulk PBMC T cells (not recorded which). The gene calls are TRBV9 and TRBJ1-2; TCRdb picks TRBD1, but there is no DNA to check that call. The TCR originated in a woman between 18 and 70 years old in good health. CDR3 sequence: CASSEDREYGYTF.